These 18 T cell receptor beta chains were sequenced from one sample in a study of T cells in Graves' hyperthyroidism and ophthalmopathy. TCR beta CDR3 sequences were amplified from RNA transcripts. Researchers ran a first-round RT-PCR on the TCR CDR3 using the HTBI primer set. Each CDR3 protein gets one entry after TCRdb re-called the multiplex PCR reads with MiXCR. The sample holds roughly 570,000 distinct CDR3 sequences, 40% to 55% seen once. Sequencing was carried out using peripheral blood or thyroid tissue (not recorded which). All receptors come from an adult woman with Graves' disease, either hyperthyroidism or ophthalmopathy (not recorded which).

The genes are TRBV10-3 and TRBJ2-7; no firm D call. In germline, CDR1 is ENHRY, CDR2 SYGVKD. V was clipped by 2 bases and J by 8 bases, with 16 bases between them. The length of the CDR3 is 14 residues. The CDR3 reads CAISEQVGQPQQYF. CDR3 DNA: TGTGCCATCAGTGAGCAGGTAGGCCAGCCCCAGCAGTACTTC.

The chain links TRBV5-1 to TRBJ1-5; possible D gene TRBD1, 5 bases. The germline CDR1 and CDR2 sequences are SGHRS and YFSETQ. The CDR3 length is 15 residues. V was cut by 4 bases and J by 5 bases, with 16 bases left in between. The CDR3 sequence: CASSLVGGADQPQHF. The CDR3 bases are TGCGCCAGCAGCCTTGTGGGAGGGGCCGATCAGCCCCAGCATTTT.

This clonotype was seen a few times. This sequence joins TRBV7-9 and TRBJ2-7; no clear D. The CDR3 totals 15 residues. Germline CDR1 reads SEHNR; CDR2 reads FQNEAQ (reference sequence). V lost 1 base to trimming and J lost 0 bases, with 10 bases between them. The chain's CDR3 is CASSLGAVSSYEQYF. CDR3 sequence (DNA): TGTGCCAGCAGCTTAGGGGCGGTCAGCTCCTACGAGCAGTACTTC.

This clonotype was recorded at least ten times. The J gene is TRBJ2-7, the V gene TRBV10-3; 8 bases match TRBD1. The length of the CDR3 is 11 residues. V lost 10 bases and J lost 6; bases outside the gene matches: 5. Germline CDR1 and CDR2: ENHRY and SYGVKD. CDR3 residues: CATTGAAEQYF. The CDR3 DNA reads TGTGCCACGACAGGGGCGGCCGAGCAGTACTTC.

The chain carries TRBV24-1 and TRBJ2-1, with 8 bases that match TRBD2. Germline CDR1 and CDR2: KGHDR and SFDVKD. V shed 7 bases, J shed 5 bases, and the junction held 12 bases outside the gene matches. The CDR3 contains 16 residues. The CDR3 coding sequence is TGTGCCACCAGAACAGGGCCGATAGCGGGAAACAATGAGCAGTTCTTC. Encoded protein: CATRTGPIAGNNEQFF.

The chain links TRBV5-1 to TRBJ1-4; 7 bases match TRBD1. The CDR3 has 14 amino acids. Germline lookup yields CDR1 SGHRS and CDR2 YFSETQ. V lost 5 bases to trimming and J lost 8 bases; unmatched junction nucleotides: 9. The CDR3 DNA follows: TGCGCCAGCAGTCCAGGGGGTACGAGCGAAAAACTGTTTTTT. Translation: CASSPGGTSEKLFF.

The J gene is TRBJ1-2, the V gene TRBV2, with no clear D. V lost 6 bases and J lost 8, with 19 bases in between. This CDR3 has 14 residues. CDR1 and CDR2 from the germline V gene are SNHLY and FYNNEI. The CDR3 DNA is TGTGCCAGCAGGAGTCGTGACGAGGACGGGGGCTACACCTTC. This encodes CASRSRDEDGGYTF.

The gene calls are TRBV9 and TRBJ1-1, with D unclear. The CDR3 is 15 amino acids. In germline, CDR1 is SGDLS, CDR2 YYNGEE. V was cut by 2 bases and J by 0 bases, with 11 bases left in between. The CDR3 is CASSVGRSMNTEAFF. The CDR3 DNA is TGTGCCAGCAGCGTCGGACGGAGCATGAACACTGAAGCTTTCTTT. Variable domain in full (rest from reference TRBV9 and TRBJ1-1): DSGVTQTPKHLITATGQRVTLRCSPRSGDLSVYWYQQSLDQGLQFLIQYYNGEERAKGNILERFSAQQFPDLHSELNLSSLELGDSALYFCASSVGRSMNTEAFFGQGTRLTVV.

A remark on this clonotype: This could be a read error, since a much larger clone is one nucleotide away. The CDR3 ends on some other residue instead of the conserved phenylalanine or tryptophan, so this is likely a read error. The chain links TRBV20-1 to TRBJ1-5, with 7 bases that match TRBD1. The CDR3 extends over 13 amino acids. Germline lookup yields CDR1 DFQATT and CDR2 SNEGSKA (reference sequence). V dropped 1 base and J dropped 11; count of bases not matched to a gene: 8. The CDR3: CSARVTGQETQHC. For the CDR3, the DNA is TGCAGTGCTAGAGTGACAGGGCAAGAGACCCAGCATTGT.

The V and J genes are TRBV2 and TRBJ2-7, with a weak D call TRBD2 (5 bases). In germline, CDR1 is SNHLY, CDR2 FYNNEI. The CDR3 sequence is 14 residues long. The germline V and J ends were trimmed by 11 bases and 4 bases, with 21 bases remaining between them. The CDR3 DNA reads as TGTGCCTCGTCGCCGGGAATCTCGGAGTACGAGCAGTACTTC. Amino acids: CASSPGISEYEQYF.

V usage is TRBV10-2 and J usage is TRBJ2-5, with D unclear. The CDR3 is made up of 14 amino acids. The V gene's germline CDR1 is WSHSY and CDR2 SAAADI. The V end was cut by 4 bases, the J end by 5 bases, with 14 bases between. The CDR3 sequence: CASSASWAWETQYF. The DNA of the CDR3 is TGCGCCAGCAGTGCATCCTGGGCGTGGGAGACCCAGTACTTC.

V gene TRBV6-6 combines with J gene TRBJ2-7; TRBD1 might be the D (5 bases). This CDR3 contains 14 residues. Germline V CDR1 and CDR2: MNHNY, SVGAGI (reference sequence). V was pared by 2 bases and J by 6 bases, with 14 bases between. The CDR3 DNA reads TGTGCCAGCAGTTACAGCCCTCAGGGTGGCGAGCAGTACTTC. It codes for CASSYSPQGGEQYF.

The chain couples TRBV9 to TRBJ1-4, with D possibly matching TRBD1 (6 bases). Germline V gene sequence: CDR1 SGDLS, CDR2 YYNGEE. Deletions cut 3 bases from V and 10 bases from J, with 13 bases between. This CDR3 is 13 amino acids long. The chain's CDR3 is CASSESGDGKLFF. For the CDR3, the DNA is TGTGCCAGCAGCGAATCAGGGGATGGAAAACTGTTTTTT.

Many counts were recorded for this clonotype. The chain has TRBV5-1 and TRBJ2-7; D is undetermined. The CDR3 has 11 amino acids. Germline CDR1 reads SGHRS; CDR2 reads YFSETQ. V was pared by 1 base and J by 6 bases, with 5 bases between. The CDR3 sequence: CASSLKGEQYF. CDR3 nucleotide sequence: TGCGCCAGCAGCTTGAAGGGCGAGCAGTACTTC.

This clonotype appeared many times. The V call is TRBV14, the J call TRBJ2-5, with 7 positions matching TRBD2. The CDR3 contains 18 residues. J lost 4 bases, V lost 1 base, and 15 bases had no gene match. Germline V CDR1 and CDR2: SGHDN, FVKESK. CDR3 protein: CASSQVDIETPGGETQYF. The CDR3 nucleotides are TGTGCCAGCAGCCAAGTGGATATCGAGACCCCGGGAGGAGAGACCCAGTACTTC.

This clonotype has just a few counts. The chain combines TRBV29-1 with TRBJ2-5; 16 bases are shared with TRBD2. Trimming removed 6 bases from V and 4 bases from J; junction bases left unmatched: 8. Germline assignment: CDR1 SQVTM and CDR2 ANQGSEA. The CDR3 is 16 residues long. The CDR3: CSVGTSGRAIRETQYF. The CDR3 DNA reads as TGCAGCGTAGGGACTAGCGGGAGGGCCATAAGAGAGACCCAGTACTTC.

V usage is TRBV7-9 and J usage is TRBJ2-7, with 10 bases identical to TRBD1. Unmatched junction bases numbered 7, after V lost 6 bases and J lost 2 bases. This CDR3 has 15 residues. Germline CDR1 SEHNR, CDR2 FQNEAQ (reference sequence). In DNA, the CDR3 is TGTGCCAGCAGTACACCGGGACAGGGGCCCTACGAGCAGTACTTC. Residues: CASSTPGQGPYEQYF.

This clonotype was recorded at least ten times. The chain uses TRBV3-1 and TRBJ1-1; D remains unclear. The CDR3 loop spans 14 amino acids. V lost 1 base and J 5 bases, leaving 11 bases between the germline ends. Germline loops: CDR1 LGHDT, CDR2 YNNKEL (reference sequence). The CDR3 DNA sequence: TGTGCCAGCAGCCAAGTGCCAGTGGGGACTGAAGCTTTCTTT. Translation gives CASSQVPVGTEAFF. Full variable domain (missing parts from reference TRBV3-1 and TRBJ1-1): DTAVSQTPKYLVTQMGNDKSIKCEQNLGHDTMYWYKQDSKKFLKIMFSYNNKELIINETVPNRFSPKSPDKAHLNLHINSLELGDSAVYFCASSQVPVGTEAFFGQGTRLTVV.